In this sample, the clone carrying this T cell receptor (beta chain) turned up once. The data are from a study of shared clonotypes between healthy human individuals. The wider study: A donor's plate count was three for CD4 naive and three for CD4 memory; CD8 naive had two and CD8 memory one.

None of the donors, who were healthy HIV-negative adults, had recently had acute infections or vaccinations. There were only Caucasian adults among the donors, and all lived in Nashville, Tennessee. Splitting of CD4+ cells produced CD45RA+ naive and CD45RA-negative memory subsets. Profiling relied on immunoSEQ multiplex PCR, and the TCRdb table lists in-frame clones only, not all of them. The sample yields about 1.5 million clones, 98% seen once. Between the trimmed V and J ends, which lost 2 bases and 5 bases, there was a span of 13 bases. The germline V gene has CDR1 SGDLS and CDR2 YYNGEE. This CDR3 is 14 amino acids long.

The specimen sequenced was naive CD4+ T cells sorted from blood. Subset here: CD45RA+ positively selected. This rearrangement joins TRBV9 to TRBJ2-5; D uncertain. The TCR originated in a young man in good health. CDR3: CASSVGRASETQYF. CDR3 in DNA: TGTGCCAGCAGCGTGGGTAGGGCCTCGGAGACCCAGTACTTC.